This T cell receptor beta chain comes out of a study of blood T cell repertoires in COVID-19. The overall study: Samples representing acute and convalescent COVID-19 were sourced from the United States, Italy and Spain. The analysed material was cDNA or gDNA that came from T cells, B-cell-depleted T cells, or PBMCs.

The germline V gene has CDR1 SGHAT and CDR2 FQDESV (reference sequence). CDR3 length equals 16 residues. Between the trimmed V and J ends, which lost 5 bases and 4 bases, there was a span of 18 bases. Sequenced by immunoSEQ multiplex PCR; TCRdb stores in-frame clones only, minus some. The table records over 45,000 clones, about nine tenths of them present only once. This sequence was found in a woman aged 55-69 years with active or convalescent COVID-19. This chain uses TRBV11-1 with TRBJ1-3; D is possibly TRBD1 (5 bases). The sample taken for sequencing was peripheral blood. CDR3 bases: TGTGCCAGCAGCCGCGGGACCATCATAGCCGGAAACACCATATATTTT. Residues: CASSRGTIIAGNTIYF.